This TCR beta chain was observed in a study of OX40 agonist ivuxolimab in advanced cancers. On the study more broadly: Across the patients, intravenous ivuxolimab was delivered every 2 weeks at 0.01 to 10 mg/kg.

Notes on the study in general: On average, CD8+ T cells showed a greater number of expanded clones than CD4+.

Turning to this clone: Antigen unknown.

The protocol was immunoSEQ multiplex PCR, while the TCRdb copy is restricted to in-frame clones and leaves out a portion. The table has roughly 67,000 clones, more than 85% seen once. Germline V gene lookup returns CDR1 SGHRS and CDR2 YFSETQ. Trimming took 7 bases from V and 5 from J; bases not matched to a gene: 14. The CDR3 consists of 18 residues. The source of this sequence is an adult with an advanced solid tumor such as melanoma, head and neck, liver or kidney cancer. The J gene is TRBJ2-5, the V gene TRBV5-1; TRBD2 matches 16 bases. This specimen was CD4+ or CD8+ T cells sorted from blood, taken in a trial of the OX40 agonist ivuxolimab. The CDR3 sequence: CASSPWGTSGGAGETQYF. DNA for the CDR3: TGCGCCAGCTCCCCCTGGGGGACTAGCGGGGGGGCCGGGGAGACCCAGTACTTC.